This is a list of T cell receptor beta chains from one sample in a study of blood T cell repertoires in COVID-19. The assay was immunoSEQ multiplex PCR, and TCRdb's table has in-frame clones only and misses some. The sample lists about 220,000 clones; around 88% were seen once. Sequencing was done on a sample of PBMCs or T cells enriched from blood (not recorded which). These receptors all come from a woman aged 45-65 years with acute COVID-19. The CDR3 runs from the conserved cysteine through the conserved F or W. A D gene is named only where the DNA matches it firmly. The size entry is marked missing in some rows and otherwise reads once, few, many or a size class.

cdr3_nt cdr3_aa j_call v_call clone_size d_call
TGTGCCAGCAGCTCCGGGACTAGCGGGAATACAGATACGCAGTATTTT CASSSGTSGNTDTQYF TRBJ2-3 TRBV13 once TRBD2
TGCGCCAGCAGCGGTTGGACAGGTGTCACCGGGGAGCTGTTTTTT CASSGWTGVTGELFF TRBJ2-2 TRBV5-1 few TRBD1
TGTGCCAGCAGCTTCGAGACAGAGGTAGATACGCAGTATTTT CASSFETEVDTQYF TRBJ2-3 TRBV7-2 NA NA
TGTGCCAGCAGTTACGGGGCGGGGGTAACCACAGATACGCAGTATTTT CASSYGAGVTTDTQYF TRBJ2-3 TRBV28 NA TRBD2
TGTGCCAGCAGCCGTAGCGGGAGGGGGGAGACCCAGTACTTC CASSRSGRGETQYF TRBJ2-5 TRBV7-3 NA TRBD2
TGTGCCAGCACTACCGGGACAGTTTATAATTCACCCCTCCACTTT CASTTGTVYNSPLHF TRBJ1-6 TRBV6-5 NA TRBD1
TGTGCCAGTAAAATGACAGGGCTCCGCGAGCAGTACTTC CASKMTGLREQYF TRBJ2-7 TRBV19 once TRBD1
TGTGCCAGTAGTACGATGCCGGGACAGGGGTTGCAGCCCCAGCATTTT CASSTMPGQGLQPQHF TRBJ1-5 TRBV19 once TRBD1
TGTGCCAGCAGCTCCCGACTAAGCCTCTACGAGCAGTACTTC CASSSRLSLYEQYF TRBJ2-7 TRBV7-8 NA NA
TGTGCCAGCAGAGGGGAGGGTACTGGACGACCTGAAGCTTTCTTT CASRGEGTGRPEAFF TRBJ1-1 TRBV28 NA NA
TGTGCCAGCAGCCTAGCGGGAGGTAACGAGCAGTACTTC CASSLAGGNEQYF TRBJ2-7 TRBV6-2/TRBV6-3 NA TRBD2
TGCGCCAGCAGCCACCCCAGGAAGGGGCCCTTAAGAAACAATGAGCAGTTCTTC CASSHPRKGPLRNNEQFF TRBJ2-1 TRBV4-1 NA NA
TGTGCCAGCAGTAGGGGGGGGGCTATGACTAATGAAAAACTGTTTTTT CASSRGGAMTNEKLFF TRBJ1-4 TRBV28 NA NA
TGTGCCAGCAGTGAAGCGACAGGGGTGAAGTACGAGCAGTACTTC CASSEATGVKYEQYF TRBJ2-7 TRBV6-1 few TRBD1
TGTGCCAGCAGCCCGCCAGTCTCTAGCGGGAGGTCCGGGGAGCTGTTTTTT CASSPPVSSGRSGELFF TRBJ2-2 TRBV3-1/TRBV3-2 once TRBD2
TGTGCCAGCAGCTCGCAGGGGAGCACTGAAGCTTTCTTT CASSSQGSTEAFF TRBJ1-1 TRBV11-2 NA NA
TGTGCCAGCAGTTTGACAGTCAATCAGCCCCAGCATTTT CASSLTVNQPQHF TRBJ1-5 TRBV2 NA NA
TGTGCCAGCAGTTTATCCCCGGGTCCGCCCACTGAAAAACTGTTTTTT CASSLSPGPPTEKLFF TRBJ1-4 TRBV28 few NA
TGTGCCAGCAGGTCCGGAGGCAGCTCCTACGAGCAGTACTTC CASRSGGSSYEQYF TRBJ2-7 TRBV28 NA NA
TGCGCCAGCAGACTAGCGGGAGGGTCCAATGAGCAGTTCTTC CASRLAGGSNEQFF TRBJ2-1 TRBV10-2 NA TRBD2
TGTGCCAGCAGCCAACAAGGAGGTCAGTACTTC CASSQQGGQYF TRBJ2-7 TRBV3-1/TRBV3-2 NA NA
TGTGCCAGCAGAGAGGTGTCTAGCACAGATACGCAGTATTTT CASREVSSTDTQYF TRBJ2-3 TRBV6-5 NA NA
TGTGCCAGCAGCCAAACGGCGGGAGTGGGATACAATGAGCAGTTCTTC CASSQTAGVGYNEQFF TRBJ2-1 TRBV4-2 NA TRBD2
TGTGCCAGCAGCCTATTCGGTCCGGGACAGGGATGGTCAGATACGCAGTATTTT CASSLFGPGQGWSDTQYF TRBJ2-3 TRBV11-2 NA TRBD1
TGTGCCAGCAGTGTTATTGGGGACAGAAATCAGCCCCAGCATTTT CASSVIGDRNQPQHF TRBJ1-5 TRBV27 NA TRBD1
TGTGCCAGCAGCTTAGGGGCTGCCCAAGAGACCCAGTACTTC CASSLGAAQETQYF TRBJ2-5 TRBV7-6 few NA
TGTGCCAGCAGCTTAGCGAGGCCGAGTACTGGAAACACCATATATTTT CASSLARPSTGNTIYF TRBJ1-3 TRBV7-2 NA NA
TGTGCCAGCAGCCAGGGTCCCTATGGCTACACCTTC CASSQGPYGYTF TRBJ1-2 TRBV6-5 NA NA
TGTGCCAGCAGCTTGGGCAGAAACATTCAGTACTTC CASSLGRNIQYF TRBJ2-4 TRBV5-8 once NA
TGCGCCAGCAGCACCTGGCTTGCAGGGCACGGCTACACCTTC CASSTWLAGHGYTF TRBJ1-2 TRBV5-1 NA NA
TGCAGCGGCCGGGACAGGAGCTACGAGCAGTACTTC CSGRDRSYEQYF TRBJ2-7 TRBV29-1 NA TRBD1
TGTGCCACCAGCAGACTAGCGGCCCCCTACGAGCAGTACTTC CATSRLAAPYEQYF TRBJ2-7 TRBV15 NA TRBD2
TGTGCCAGCAGAGGGGGTTACGAGCAGTACTTC CASRGGYEQYF TRBJ2-7 TRBV28 NA NA
TGTGCCAGCAGCTTACTGCGGACAGGACAGCGGGCCTGGGAGACCCAGTACTTC CASSLLRTGQRAWETQYF TRBJ2-5 TRBV13 NA NA
TGTGCCAGTAGGGATGCCGGGACAGGGGAAAAGCAGTACTTC CASRDAGTGEKQYF TRBJ2-7 TRBV19 NA TRBD1
TGTGCCAGCAGCCCCTTGGCGGGCTCCTACGAGCAGTACTTC CASSPLAGSYEQYF TRBJ2-7 TRBV5-5 once NA
TGTGCCAGCAGTGAGACCGGGACAGGGAGCTACGAGCAGTACTTC CASSETGTGSYEQYF TRBJ2-7 TRBV28 NA TRBD1
TGTGCCAGCAGCCCAAACACCGGGAGCACAGATACGCAGTATTTT CASSPNTGSTDTQYF TRBJ2-3 TRBV7-3 NA NA
TGTGCCAGCAGCTTCTTAGGGGGGGGGACCAATGAGCAGTTCTTC CASSFLGGGTNEQFF TRBJ2-1 TRBV7-2 NA NA
TGTGCCAGCTCACCGTCCTCGGCGGGAGTGTCCTCCGAGCAGTACTTC CASSPSSAGVSSEQYF TRBJ2-7 TRBV18 NA TRBD2
TGTGCCAGCAGTTTATCGGCGGGCTACGAGCAGTACTTC CASSLSAGYEQYF TRBJ2-7 TRBV27 NA NA
TGTGCCAGCAGCACCGGGACTAGCGGGAGCGTGAATGAGCAGTTCTTC CASSTGTSGSVNEQFF TRBJ2-1 TRBV7-7 NA TRBD2
TGCGCCAGCAGCGCGGCTAGCCATGAGCAGTTCTTC CASSAASHEQFF TRBJ2-1 TRBV5-1 NA NA
TGCGCCAGCAGCTTCGACAGGGGGCCGGGGAATGAGCAGTTCTTC CASSFDRGPGNEQFF TRBJ2-1 TRBV5-1 NA TRBD1
TGTGCCAGCTCACCACCGCCCGGGACAGGGACTTACAATGAGCAGTTCTTC CASSPPPGTGTYNEQFF TRBJ2-1 TRBV18 NA TRBD1
TGTGCCAGCAGCCTCCGGGACAGCTCCTACAATGAGCAGTTCTTC CASSLRDSSYNEQFF TRBJ2-1 TRBV28 NA TRBD1
TGTGCCAGCAGCTTAGATTTGGGGGCCAGGGGCCTCTACGAGCAGTACTTC CASSLDLGARGLYEQYF TRBJ2-7 TRBV11-2 NA NA
TGTGCCACCAGTGAATCTACCCCCAGGGGGACAGATACGCAGTATTTT CATSESTPRGTDTQYF TRBJ2-3 TRBV24-1 NA TRBD1
TGTGCCAGCAGCTCCAGGGGTATGACAGATACGCAGTATTTT CASSSRGMTDTQYF TRBJ2-3 TRBV7-9 NA NA
TGTGCCATCAGTGAGTCGCAGGGGTTGGGCAATCAGCCCCAGCATTTT CAISESQGLGNQPQHF TRBJ1-5 TRBV10-3 NA NA
TGCGCCAGCAGCTTTTTGACTAGCGGTTCCTACGAGCAGTACTTC CASSFLTSGSYEQYF TRBJ2-7 TRBV5-1 NA TRBD2
TGTGCCAGCAGCCAAGCGGGGAGCTCCTACGAGCAGTACTTC CASSQAGSSYEQYF TRBJ2-7 TRBV3-1/TRBV3-2 NA NA
TGTGCCATCAGTACGTCCGGGATTATCCAGCCCCAGCATTTT CAISTSGIIQPQHF TRBJ1-5 TRBV10-3 few NA
TGTGCCAGCAGCATTGACATGACCGGGGAGCTGTTTTTT CASSIDMTGELFF TRBJ2-2 TRBV7-3 NA NA